The 25 T cell receptor beta chains below were found in one sample sequenced in a study of CD8+ T cells in alopecia areata. cDNA prepared by RNA extraction and subsequent reverse transcription served as the template for sequencing. The assay was immunoSEQ multiplex PCR, and TCRdb's table has in-frame clones only and misses some. The table shows approximately 58,000 clones, with about 40% occurring only once. Sequenced sample: NKG2D-low CD8+ T cells sorted from blood. All receptors derive from a human donor with alopecia areata.

This clone was detected a few times. This CDR3 is CSVTLGSTGELFF. In DNA form, the CDR3 reads TGCAGCGTAACATTAGGTTCCACCGGGGAGCTGTTTTTT. The rearrangement uses TRBV29-1 and TRBJ2-2; D is undetermined. Trimming pared 6 bases from V and 4 bases from J, leaving 12 bases between. Germline values: CDR1 SQVTM, CDR2 ANQGSEA. The CDR3 runs 13 residues.

This chain uses TRBV9 with TRBJ2-7; possibly TRBD1 or TRBD2 for D (6 bases each). The CDR3 runs to 13 residues. V was clipped by 0 bases and J by 6 bases, with 10 bases between them. Germline V lookup: CDR1 SGDLS, CDR2 YYNGEE. The DNA for the CDR3 is TGTGCCAGCAGCGTAGGAGGGGGGAGCGAGCAGTACTTC. It specifies CASSVGGGSEQYF.

This clone was seen only a few times. J is TRBJ2-7 and V is TRBV29-1; D is ambiguous. The V gene's germline CDR1 is SQVTM and CDR2 ANQGSEA. The CDR3 is 11 amino acids. Trimming left V 4 bases short and J 7 bases short, with 11 bases between. Here the CDR3 reads CSVASGREQYF. In DNA form, the CDR3 reads TGCAGCGTTGCATCCGGGCGAGAGCAGTACTTC.

The genes are TRBV27 and TRBJ2-6; a weak D match, TRBD1 (6 bases). Trimming cost V 7 bases and J 0 bases, with 16 bases left between them. This CDR3 region has 17 residues. Germline-derived CDR1 and CDR2 are MNHEY and SMNVEV (reference sequence). CDR3 coding DNA: TGTGCCAGCACCTCCGGACAGTCAGGCTCTGGGGCCAACGTCCTGACTTTC. Its translation: CASTSGQSGSGANVLTF.

This chain links TRBV29-1 with TRBJ1-1, with a weak D call TRBD1 (6 bases). CDR1 is SQVTM, CDR2 ANQGSEA, per germline. The CDR3 contains 12 residues. The V end was cut by 6 bases, the J end by 6 bases, with 14 bases between. Written as DNA, the CDR3 is TGCAGCGTCACAGGGTGGGAGGCTGAAGCTTTCTTT. It codes for CSVTGWEAEAFF.

This clone has more than one count but fewer than ten. The rearrangement links TRBV29-1 to TRBJ2-3; either TRBD1 or TRBD2 may fit D (7 bases each). Germline CDR1 reads SQVTM; CDR2 reads ANQGSEA. This CDR3 has 14 residues. Deletions cut 4 bases from V and 4 bases from J, with 15 bases between. DNA for the CDR3: TGCAGCGTTGTCCAGGGGGAGGGTTCAGATACGCAGTATTTT. Residues: CSVVQGEGSDTQYF.

This clone was found a few times. The rearrangement uses TRBV4-3 and TRBJ2-7, with 7 positions matching TRBD1. CDR3 length equals 15 residues. The V and J ends lost 0 bases and 3 bases, in that order; junction bases with no gene match: 5. Germline loops: CDR1 LGHNA, CDR2 YSLEER. For the CDR3, the DNA is TGCGCCAGCAGCCAAGACAGGGGACAGAGCTACGAGCAGTACTTC. Translation gives CASSQDRGQSYEQYF.

The V and J genes are TRBV7-2 and TRBJ2-5; D is possibly TRBD1 or TRBD2 (5 bases each). The germline CDR1 and CDR2 sequences are SGHTA and FQGNSA. The CDR3 length is 16 residues. V lost 0 bases, J lost 5 bases, and 16 bases lay in between. The chain's CDR3 is CASSLAPGLVLETQYF. DNA of the CDR3: TGTGCCAGCAGCTTAGCGCCGGGGCTAGTTTTGGAGACCCAGTACTTC.

This clone was recorded a few times. This chain connects TRBV28 to TRBJ2-2; a possible D gene is TRBD1 (6 bases). Trimming took 7 bases from V and 2 from J, leaving 11 bases between them. This CDR3 is 14 amino acids long. Germline CDR1 is MDHEN and CDR2 is SYDVKM. DNA for the CDR3: TGTGCCAGCAACATACAGGGTAACACCGGGGAGCTGTTTTTT. It encodes CASNIQGNTGELFF.

This clone was detected a few times. V is TRBV7-9 and J is TRBJ2-7; no definite D call. Deletions cut 9 bases from V and 0 bases from J, with 9 bases between. The CDR3 contains 12 residues. The V gene's germline CDR1 is SEHNR and CDR2 FQNEAQ (reference sequence). Here the CDR3 DNA reads TGTGCCAGTCGAGAAGGCTCCTACGAGCAGTACTTC. The encoded protein is CASREGSYEQYF.

The gene calls are TRBV14 and TRBJ1-6; D is uncertain. This CDR3 is 14 amino acids long. Looked up from germline, CDR1 is SGHDN and CDR2 is FVKESK. V was shortened by 3 bases and J by 8 bases, with 11 bases between the two germline ends. CDR3 protein: CASSQRVVDSPLHF. DNA for the CDR3: TGTGCCAGCAGCCAGAGGGTAGTGGATTCACCCCTCCACTTT.

This clone came up a few times. The chain recombines TRBV9 with TRBJ2-1; 15 nucleotides agree with TRBD2. The CDR3 is 16 amino acids. The J segment lost 9 bases and the V segment lost 4 bases, leaving 8 bases of the junction unmatched. The germline V gene encodes CDR1 SGDLS and CDR2 YYNGEE. CDR3 in DNA: TGTGCCAGCAGCCGCACGGGACTAGCGGGAGGAGGTGAGCAGTTCTTC. Protein product: CASSRTGLAGGGEQFF.

This chain connects TRBV5-1 to TRBJ1-3; weak D call: TRBD1 (5 bases). The CDR3 has 14 residues. CDR1 is SGHRS and CDR2 is YFSETQ in the germline V gene. Trimming removed 4 bases at V and 0 bases at J, with 8 bases between. In DNA, the CDR3 is TGCGCCAGCAGCCCAGGGATCTCTGGAAACACCATATATTTT. Amino acid sequence: CASSPGISGNTIYF.

This clone was found once. The CDR3 loop reads CASSPLAGRDHTDTQYF. The CDR3 DNA is TGTGCCAGCAGTCCCCTAGCGGGCCGAGATCACACAGATACGCAGTATTTT. This sequence joins TRBV27 and TRBJ2-3; 8 bases align to TRBD2. The CDR3 spans 17 residues. The ends lost 5 bases at V and 2 bases at J; junction bases unmatched: 12. From germline, CDR1 is MNHEY and CDR2 SMNVEV (reference sequence).

This clone was seen once. The chain uses TRBV11-2 and TRBJ2-5; D not resolved. CDR1 and CDR2 (germline): SGHAT, FQNNGV. The CDR3 sequence is 13 residues long. Trimming pared 5 bases from V and 5 bases from J, leaving 12 bases between. CDR3 in DNA: TGTGCCAGCAGCCGCGTGGGGTTCGAGACCCAGTACTTC. Translating gives CASSRVGFETQYF.

J is TRBJ1-5 and V is TRBV23-1; 8 nucleotides align to TRBD1. TRBV23-1 is sorted into the ORF group, with uncertain function. V lost 4 bases to trimming and J lost 3 bases; unmatched junction nucleotides: 8. The CDR3 runs 16 residues. Here the CDR3 DNA reads TGCGCCAGCAGTCTCGGTCGGACAGGGCCCAATCAGCCCCAGCATTTT. Its protein product is CASSLGRTGPNQPQHF.

The chain uses TRBV7-2 and TRBJ1-4; D remains unclear. The length of the CDR3 is 13 residues. The ends were cut back, 6 bases at V and 0 bases at J, with 5 bases in the middle. Germline CDR1 SGHTA, CDR2 FQGNSA. CDR3 in DNA: TGTGCCAGCAGATCCGCAACTAATGAAAAACTGTTTTTT. This sequence encodes CASRSATNEKLFF.

The chain is built from TRBV5-1 and TRBJ1-1; D uncertain. CDR1 is SGHRS and CDR2 is YFSETQ in the germline V gene. CDR3 size: 13 residues. Trimming removed 2 bases from V and 3 bases from J, with 8 bases in between. The CDR3 loop reads CASSLHGDTEAFF. The CDR3 bases are TGCGCCAGCAGCTTACACGGGGACACTGAAGCTTTCTTT.

The J gene is TRBJ2-1, the V gene TRBV4-3; 11 bases align to TRBD2. V lost 2 bases to trimming and J lost 7 bases; unmatched junction nucleotides: 4. The CDR3 totals 15 residues. Germline CDR1 is LGHNA and CDR2 is YSLEER. The CDR3 protein is CASSQTSGSRNEQFF. In DNA form, the CDR3 reads TGCGCCAGCAGCCAAACTAGCGGGAGCAGAAATGAGCAGTTCTTC.

The chain is built from TRBV13 and TRBJ2-5; 12 bases fit TRBD2. The CDR3 runs to 16 residues. Germline lookup yields CDR1 PRHDT and CDR2 FYEKMQ (reference sequence). V lost 5 bases and J lost 2; bases outside the gene matches: 6. CDR3: CASSPASGRVQETQYF. The CDR3 coding sequence is TGTGCCAGCAGCCCAGCTAGCGGGAGGGTTCAAGAGACCCAGTACTTC.

This clone came up a few times. V is TRBV19 and J is TRBJ2-7, with 7 bases that match TRBD2. CDR3 length: 16 residues. Losses at the gene ends were 5 bases for V and 2 bases for J; bases not matched to a gene: 12. Germline CDR1 LNHDA, CDR2 SQIVND (reference sequence). CDR3 sequence: CASSSYPLADPYEQYF. In DNA form, the CDR3 reads TGTGCCAGTAGTTCGTACCCGCTAGCGGACCCCTACGAGCAGTACTTC.

V is TRBV2 and J is TRBJ2-2; unclear D gene. Looked up from germline, CDR1 is SNHLY and CDR2 is FYNNEI. This CDR3 is 16 amino acids long. Trimming removed 7 bases at V and 0 bases at J, with 15 bases between. The CDR3 spells CASIRATASNTGELFF. The CDR3 nucleotides read TGTGCCAGCATAAGGGCCACAGCGTCGAACACCGGGGAGCTGTTTTTT.

V usage is TRBV6-5 and J usage is TRBJ2-1; 7 bases line up with TRBD1. Germline CDR1 MNHEY, CDR2 SVGAGI. Unmatched junction bases numbered 9, after V lost 0 bases and J lost 7 bases. The length of the CDR3 is 16 residues. CDR3 coding DNA: TGTGCCAGCAGTTACTCTCCAGGGGGACAAGGGAATGAGCAGTTCTTC. Protein: CASSYSPGGQGNEQFF.

The sample holds a few counts of this clone. The V and J genes are TRBV7-2 and TRBJ2-5; D might be TRBD2 (6 bases). This CDR3 is built from 16 residues. V was shortened by 5 bases and J by 0 bases, with 16 bases between the two germline ends. Germline lookup yields CDR1 SGHTA and CDR2 FQGNSA. CDR3 DNA: TGTGCCAGCAGCCTAGGGCGGGGAAGGTACCAAGAGACCCAGTACTTC. It translates to CASSLGRGRYQETQYF.

The chain uses TRBV6-5 and TRBJ2-7, with 7 bases fitting TRBD1. With 4 bases clipped from V and 4 bases from J, the junction kept 1 base outside the gene matches. Germline V gene data show CDR1 as MNHEY and CDR2 as SVGAGI. CDR3 length: 12 amino acids. The CDR3 DNA is TGTGCCAGCAGTTCGACAGGGTACGAGCAGTACTTC. Its translation: CASSSTGYEQYF.